This TCR beta chain derives from a study of cytomegalovirus exposure and HLA in healthy donors. Comment on this clone: One junction end disagrees with the germline gene, perhaps due to a read error.

The CDR3 is 13 amino acids. Germline V gives CDR1 SSHAT, CDR2 FNYEAQ (reference sequence). Data came from immunoSEQ multiplex PCR; TCRdb stores just in-frame clones and leaves some out. Among about 160,000 clones listed, roughly 90% were seen once. Separation from the roughly 700-subject first cohort characterized the roughly 120-subject validation cohort, to which the donors belonged. This clonotype originated in a man younger than 35 in good health and CMV-seropositive. The chain links TRBV7-7 to TRBJ2-5, with 8 bases fitting TRBD2. Sequencing was carried out using PBMCs. CDR3 nucleotides: TGTGCTAGCAGCTACACTAGCGGAGAGACCCAGTACTTC. As protein: CASSYTSGETQYF.